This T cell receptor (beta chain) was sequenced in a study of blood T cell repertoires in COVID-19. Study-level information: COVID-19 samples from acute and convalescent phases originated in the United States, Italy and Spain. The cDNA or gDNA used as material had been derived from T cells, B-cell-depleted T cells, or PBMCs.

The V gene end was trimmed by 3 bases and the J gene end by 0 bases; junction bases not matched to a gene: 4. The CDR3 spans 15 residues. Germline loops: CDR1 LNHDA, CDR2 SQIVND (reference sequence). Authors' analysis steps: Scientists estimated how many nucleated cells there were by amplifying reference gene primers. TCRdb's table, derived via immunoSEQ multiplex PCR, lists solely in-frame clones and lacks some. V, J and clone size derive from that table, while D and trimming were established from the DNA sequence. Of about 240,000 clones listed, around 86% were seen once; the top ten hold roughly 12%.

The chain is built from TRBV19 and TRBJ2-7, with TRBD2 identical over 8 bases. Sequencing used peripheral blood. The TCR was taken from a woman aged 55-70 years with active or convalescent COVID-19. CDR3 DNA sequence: TGTGCCAGTAGTATCGCGGGGGGCCTCTCCTACGAGCAGTACTTC. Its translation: CASSIAGGLSYEQYF. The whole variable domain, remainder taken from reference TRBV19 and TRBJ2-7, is DGGITQSPKYLFRKEGQNVTLSCEQNLNHDAMYWYRQDPGQGLRLIYYSQIVNDFQKGDIAEGYSVSREKKESFPLTVTSAQKNPTAFYLCASSIAGGLSYEQYFGPGTRLTVT.